Listed here are 2 T cell receptor beta chains from one sample, sequenced in a study of CD8+ T cells in alopecia areata. Cutaneous lymph nodes were pooled and cells sorted by CD4, CD8alpha, NKG2D, NKG2ACE and more. Reverse transcription of extracted RNA yielded cDNA, which provided the sequencing template. Assay used: immunoSEQ multiplex PCR; TCRdb lists only in-frame clones, some missing. The counts give about 300,000 clones, none of them seen only once; more than 0.95% is held by the top ten. The sequencing input was CD4+ T cells sorted from a lymph node. Receptor source: a C3H/HeJ mouse with alopecia areata. The strain is characterized by the MHC haplotype H2-k.

In the case of this clone: Genes and germline come from the mouse. The read is 4 residues too short to cover the CDR3 end, so that end is filled in from the germline J gene. The chain couples TRBV31 to TRBJ1-2; tentative D call: TRBD1 (6 bases). The germline V gene has CDR1 GKSSPN and CDR2 SITVG. The CDR3 loop spans 13 amino acids. Between the trimmed V and J ends, which lost 1 base and 2 bases, there was a span of 8 bases. The covered CDR3 bases are TGTGCCTGGAGTCACACAGGGAACTCC. Its protein is CAWSHTGNS. The complete CDR3 reads CAWSHTGNSDYTF. Using reference TRBV31 and TRBJ1-2 for the parts outside the CDR3, the full variable domain is AQTIHQWPVAEIKAVGSPLSLGCTIKGKSSPNLYWYWQATGGTLQQLFYSITVGQVESVVQLNLSASRPKDDQFILSTEKLLLSHSGFYLCAWSHTGNSDYTFGSGTRLLVI.

Concerning this clone itself: The genes are named according to mouse. The read terminates 4 residues ahead of where the CDR3 ends, so the germline J gene completes it. This sample includes further DNA sequences coding for the same CDR3. V is TRBV1 and J is TRBJ2-7, with 11 bases matching TRBD1. CDR3 length: 15 residues. Germline CDR1 and CDR2: NSQYPW and LRSPGD (reference sequence). The CDR3 bases that were read are TGCACCTGCAGTGCACCGGGGACAGGGGGATAT. Residues: CTCSAPGTGGY. The CDR3 as a whole reads CTCSAPGTGGYEQYF.